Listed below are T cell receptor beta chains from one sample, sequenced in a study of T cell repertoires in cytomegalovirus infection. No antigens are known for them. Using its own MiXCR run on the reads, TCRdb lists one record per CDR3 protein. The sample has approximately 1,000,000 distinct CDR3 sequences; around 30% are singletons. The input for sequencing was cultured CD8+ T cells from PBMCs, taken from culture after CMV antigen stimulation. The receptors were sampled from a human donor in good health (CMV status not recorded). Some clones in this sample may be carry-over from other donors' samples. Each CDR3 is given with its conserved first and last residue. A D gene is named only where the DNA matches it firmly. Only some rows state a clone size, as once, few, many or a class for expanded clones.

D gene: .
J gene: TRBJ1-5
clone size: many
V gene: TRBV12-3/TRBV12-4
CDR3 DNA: TGTGCCAGCACCCCCGGGGGGGGCCAGCCCCAGCATTTT
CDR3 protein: CASTPGGGQPQHF

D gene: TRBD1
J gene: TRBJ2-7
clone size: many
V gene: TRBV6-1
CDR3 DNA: TGTGCCCTCCAGGATCGGGACAGCTACTACGAGCAGTACTTC
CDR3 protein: CALQDRDSYYEQYF

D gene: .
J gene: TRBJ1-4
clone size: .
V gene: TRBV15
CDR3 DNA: TGTGCCACCAGCAACTGGGACGGACCAACTAATGAAAAACTGTTTTTT
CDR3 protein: CATSNWDGPTNEKLFF

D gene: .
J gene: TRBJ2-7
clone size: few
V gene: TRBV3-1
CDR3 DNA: TGTGCCAGCAGCCCGACCATTTTAACGGACGGCTCCTACGAGCAGTACTTC
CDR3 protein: CASSPTILTDGSYEQYF

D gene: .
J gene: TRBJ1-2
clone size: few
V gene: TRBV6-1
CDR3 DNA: TGTGCCAGCAGTCCATCCAGGATTCACTATGGCTACACCTTC
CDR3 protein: CASSPSRIHYGYTF

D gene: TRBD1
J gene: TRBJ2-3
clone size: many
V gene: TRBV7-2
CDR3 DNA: TGTGCCAGCAGCTTAGATCTACAGGGGGCTATAACAGATACGCAGTATTTT
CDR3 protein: CASSLDLQGAITDTQYF

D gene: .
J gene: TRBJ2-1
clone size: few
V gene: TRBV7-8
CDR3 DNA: TGTGCCAGCAGCTTAAGATTGGGGTATGAGCAGTTCTTC
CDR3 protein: CASSLRLGYEQFF

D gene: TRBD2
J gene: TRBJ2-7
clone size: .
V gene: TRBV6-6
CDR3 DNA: TGTGCCAACACACTAGCGGGGGCGACCTCCTACGAGCAGTACTTC
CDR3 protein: CANTLAGATSYEQYF

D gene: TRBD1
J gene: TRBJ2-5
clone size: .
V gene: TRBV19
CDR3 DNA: TGTGCCGCCGGGGACAGGGGAGGGGTAGAGACCCAGTACTTC
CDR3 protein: CAAGDRGGVETQYF

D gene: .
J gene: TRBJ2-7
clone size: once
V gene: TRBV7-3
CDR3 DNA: TGTGCCAACAATCCCGGAGACACGGGCAACGAGCAGTACTTC
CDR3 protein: CANNPGDTGNEQYF

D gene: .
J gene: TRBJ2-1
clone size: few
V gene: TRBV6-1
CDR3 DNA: TGTGCCAGCAGTGTTCGTGAGCAGTTCTTC
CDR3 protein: CASSVREQFF

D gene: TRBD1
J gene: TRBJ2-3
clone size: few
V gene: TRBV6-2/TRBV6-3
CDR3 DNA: TGTGCCAGCAATTCGGACAGGGAACCAGATACGCAGTATTTT
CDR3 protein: CASNSDREPDTQYF

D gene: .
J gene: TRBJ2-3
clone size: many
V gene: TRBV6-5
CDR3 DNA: TGTGCCAGCAGTTACGCGGGTTACACAGATACGCAGTATTTT
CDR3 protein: CASSYAGYTDTQYF

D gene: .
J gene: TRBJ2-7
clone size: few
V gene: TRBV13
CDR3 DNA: TGTGCCAGCAGCCCCCCCGGAGCTAGTGCCTACGAGCAGTACTTC
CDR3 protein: CASSPPGASAYEQYF

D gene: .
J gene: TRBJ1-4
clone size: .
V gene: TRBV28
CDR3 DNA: TGTGCCAGCAGAAATTACAGGGACGGAAATGAAAAACTGTTTTTT
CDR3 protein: CASRNYRDGNEKLFF

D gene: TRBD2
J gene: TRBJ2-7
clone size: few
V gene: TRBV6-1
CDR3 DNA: TGTGCCAGCAGTGGACAGACTAGCGGGGGGGCCTACGAGCAGTACTTC
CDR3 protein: CASSGQTSGGAYEQYF

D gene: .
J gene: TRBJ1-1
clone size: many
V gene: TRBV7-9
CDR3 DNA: TGTGCCAGCAGGAACCAAAACACTGAAGCTTTCTTT
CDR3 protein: CASRNQNTEAFF

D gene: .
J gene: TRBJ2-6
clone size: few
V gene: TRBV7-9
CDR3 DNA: TGTGCCAGCAGCGAGGGCTTTGGGGCCAACGTCCTGACTTTC
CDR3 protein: CASSEGFGANVLTF

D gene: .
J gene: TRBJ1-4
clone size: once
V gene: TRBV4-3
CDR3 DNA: TGCGCCAGCAGCCAAGATGATTCAGGGGCGGGAGAAAAACTGTTTTTT
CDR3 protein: CASSQDDSGAGEKLFF

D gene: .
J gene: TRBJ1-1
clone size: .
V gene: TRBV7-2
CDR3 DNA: TGTGTCACCGGGGCGGACGGGTCTGAAGCTTTCTTT
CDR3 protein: CVTGADGSEAFF

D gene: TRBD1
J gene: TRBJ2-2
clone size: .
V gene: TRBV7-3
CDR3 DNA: TGTGCCAGCAGCTTGGTCGGGACAGGGATGGTCGGGGAGCTGTTTTTT
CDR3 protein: CASSLVGTGMVGELFF

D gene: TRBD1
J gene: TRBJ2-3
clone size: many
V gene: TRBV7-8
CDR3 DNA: TGTGCCAGCAGCTACCGGGACAGGAGTACAGATACGCAGTATTTT
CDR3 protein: CASSYRDRSTDTQYF

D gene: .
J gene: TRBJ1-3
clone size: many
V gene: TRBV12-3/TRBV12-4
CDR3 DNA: TGTGCCAGCAGTCTACAGGGTTTGGCTGGAAACACCATATATTTT
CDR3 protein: CASSLQGLAGNTIYF

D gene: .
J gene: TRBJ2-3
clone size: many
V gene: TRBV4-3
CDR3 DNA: TGCGCCAGCAGCCAAGAGGGGGACTCCACAGATACGCAGTATTTT
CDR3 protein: CASSQEGDSTDTQYF

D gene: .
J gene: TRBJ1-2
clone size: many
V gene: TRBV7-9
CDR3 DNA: TGTGCCAGCAGCTGGCGTGCAGGGCCCAACTATGGCTACACCTTC
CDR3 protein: CASSWRAGPNYGYTF

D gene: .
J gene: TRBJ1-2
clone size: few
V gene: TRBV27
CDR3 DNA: TGTGCCAGCAGTTTTGCGGGGGGGGTCTATGGCTACACCTTC
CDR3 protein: CASSFAGGVYGYTF

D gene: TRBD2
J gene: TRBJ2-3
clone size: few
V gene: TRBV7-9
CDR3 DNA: TGTGCCAGCAGCCTGACGTCTTTCAGCGGGGGGTCCACAGATACGCAGTATTTT
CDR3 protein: CASSLTSFSGGSTDTQYF

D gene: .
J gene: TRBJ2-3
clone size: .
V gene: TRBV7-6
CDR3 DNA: TGTGCCAGCAGCCCCACTAGGTTCACAGATACGCAGTATTTT
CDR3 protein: CASSPTRFTDTQYF

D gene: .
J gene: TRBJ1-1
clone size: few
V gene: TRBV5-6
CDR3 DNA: TGTGCCAGCAGCACCGGACGGCCTTCGAACACTGAAGCTTTCTTT
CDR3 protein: CASSTGRPSNTEAFF

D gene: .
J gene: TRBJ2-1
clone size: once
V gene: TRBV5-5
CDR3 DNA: TGTGCCAGCAGCTTAACCGGGACCTCAATGGAGCAGTTCTTC
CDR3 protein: CASSLTGTSMEQFF

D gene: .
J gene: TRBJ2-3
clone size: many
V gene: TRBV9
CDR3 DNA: TGTGCCAGCAGCCCCTCCCTGGATACGCAGTATTTT
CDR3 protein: CASSPSLDTQYF

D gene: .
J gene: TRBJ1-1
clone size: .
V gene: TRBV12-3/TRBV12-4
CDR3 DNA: TGTGCCAGCAGGCCAAACAAAGGGAAAGGTGAAGCTTTCTTT
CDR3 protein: CASRPNKGKGEAFF

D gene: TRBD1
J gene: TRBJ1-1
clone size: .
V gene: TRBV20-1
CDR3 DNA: TGCAGTGCTCCCGCGGACAGGCCCGACACTGAAGCTTTCTTT
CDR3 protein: CSAPADRPDTEAFF

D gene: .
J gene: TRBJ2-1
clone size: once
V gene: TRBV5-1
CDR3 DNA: TGCGCCAGCACCGGGGGGCCTTCCAATGAGCAGTTCTTC
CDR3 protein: CASTGGPSNEQFF

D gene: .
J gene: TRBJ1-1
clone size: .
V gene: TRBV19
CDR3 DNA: TGTGCCAGTAGTATCCGACCCAAGCAACAGCGGCGGGACACTGAAGCTTTCTTT
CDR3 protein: CASSIRPKQQRRDTEAFF

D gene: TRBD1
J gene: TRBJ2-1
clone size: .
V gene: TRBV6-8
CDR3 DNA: TGTGCCAGCAGTCATCCGACAGGGAGCTCCTACAATGAGCAGTTCTTC
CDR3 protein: CASSHPTGSSYNEQFF

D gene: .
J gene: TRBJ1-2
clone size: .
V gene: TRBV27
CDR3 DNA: TGTGCCAGCAGTTTATCGGGAGGGTCCTTACTCACGCTTAACTATGGCTACACCTTC
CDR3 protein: CASSLSGGSLLTLNYGYTF

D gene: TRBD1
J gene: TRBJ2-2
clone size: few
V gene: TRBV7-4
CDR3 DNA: TGTGCCAGCAGCTCAAGACAGGGGGCTTACACCGGGGAGCTGTTTTTT
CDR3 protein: CASSSRQGAYTGELFF

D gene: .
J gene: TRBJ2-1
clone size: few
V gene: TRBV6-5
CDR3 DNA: TGTGCCAGCAGTGGGCCTTCCAATGAGCAGTTCTTC
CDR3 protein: CASSGPSNEQFF

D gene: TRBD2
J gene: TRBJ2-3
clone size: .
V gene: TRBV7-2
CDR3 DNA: TGTGCCAGCAGCTTAGCCCCAGCGGGGTCCCCCACAGATACGCAGTATTTT
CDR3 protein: CASSLAPAGSPTDTQYF

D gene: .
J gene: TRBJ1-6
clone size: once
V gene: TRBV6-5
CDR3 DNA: TGTGCCAGCAGTATAGCGGGGGGGAACGGCTCACCCCTCCACTTT
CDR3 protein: CASSIAGGNGSPLHF

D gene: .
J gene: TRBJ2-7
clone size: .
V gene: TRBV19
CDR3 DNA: TGTGCCAGTAGTGCGGTCGGGGCGGGAGAGCAGTACTTC
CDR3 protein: CASSAVGAGEQYF

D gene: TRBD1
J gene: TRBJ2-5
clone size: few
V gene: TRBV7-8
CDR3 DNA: TGTGCCAGCAGCTTATATCGGGACAGCGAGACCCAGTACTTC
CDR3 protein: CASSLYRDSETQYF

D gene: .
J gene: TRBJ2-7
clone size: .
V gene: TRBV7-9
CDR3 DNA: TGTGCCAGCAGCTTAGCGTACAGAGTCTACGAGCAGTACTTC
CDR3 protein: CASSLAYRVYEQYF

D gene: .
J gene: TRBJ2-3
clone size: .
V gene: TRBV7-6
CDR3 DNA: TGTGCCAGCAGCTCCCAGGGAAGGGGACGCACAGATACGCAGTATTTT
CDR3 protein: CASSSQGRGRTDTQYF

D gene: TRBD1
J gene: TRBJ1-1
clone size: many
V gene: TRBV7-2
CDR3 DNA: TGTGCCAGCAGCTTAGGCGTGACAGGGGCATTGAACACTGAAGCTTTCTTT
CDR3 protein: CASSLGVTGALNTEAFF

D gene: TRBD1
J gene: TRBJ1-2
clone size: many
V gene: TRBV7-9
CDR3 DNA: TGTGCCAGCAGCCCCGACAGGGGGTGGTATGGCTACACCTTC
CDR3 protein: CASSPDRGWYGYTF

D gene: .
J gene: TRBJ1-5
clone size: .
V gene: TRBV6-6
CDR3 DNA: TGTGCCGCATCCGGAGGCGGGAGTCAGCCCCAGCATTTT
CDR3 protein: CAASGGGSQPQHF

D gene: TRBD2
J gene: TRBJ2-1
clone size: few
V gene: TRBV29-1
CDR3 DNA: TGCAGCGGTAGCGGGGGGGTCCTCGGGAGTTACAATGAGCAGTTCTTC
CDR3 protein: CSGSGGVLGSYNEQFF

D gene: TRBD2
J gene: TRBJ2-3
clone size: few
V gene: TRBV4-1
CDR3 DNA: TGCGCCAGCAGCCAAGAGAGGACTAGCGGGGGCTCCCGTGATACGCAGTATTTT
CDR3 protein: CASSQERTSGGSRDTQYF

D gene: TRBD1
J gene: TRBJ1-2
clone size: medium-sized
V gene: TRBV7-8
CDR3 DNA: TGTGCCAGCAGCCAGACAGGGTTCTATGGCTACACCTTC
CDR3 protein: CASSQTGFYGYTF

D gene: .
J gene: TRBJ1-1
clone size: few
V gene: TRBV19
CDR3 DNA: TGTGCCAGTAGTATTAAGGGATTTCGGGGAAACACTGAAGCTTTCTTT
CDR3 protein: CASSIKGFRGNTEAFF

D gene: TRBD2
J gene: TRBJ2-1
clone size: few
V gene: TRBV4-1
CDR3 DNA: TGCGCCAGCAGCCAACTAGCGGGGACCAATGAGCAGTTCTTC
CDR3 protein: CASSQLAGTNEQFF

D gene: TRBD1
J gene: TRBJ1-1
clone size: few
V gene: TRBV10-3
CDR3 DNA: TGTGCCATCAGCTCCCACAGGGGATGGTTGAACACTGAAGCTTTCTTT
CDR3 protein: CAISSHRGWLNTEAFF

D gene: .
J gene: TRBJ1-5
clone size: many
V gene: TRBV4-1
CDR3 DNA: TGCGCCAGCAGCCAAGGGAGGGGTAATCAGCCCCAGCATTTT
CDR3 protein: CASSQGRGNQPQHF

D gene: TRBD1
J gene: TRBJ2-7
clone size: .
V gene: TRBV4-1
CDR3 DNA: TGCGCCAGCAGCCAAGAAGGGGCGGCAGGGGGCAAAAGGTACGAGCAGTACTTC
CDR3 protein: CASSQEGAAGGKRYEQYF

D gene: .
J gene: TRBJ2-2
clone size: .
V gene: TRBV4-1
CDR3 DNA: TGCGCCAGCAGTTGGGGAAAGAACACCGGGGAGCTGTTTTTT
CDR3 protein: CASSWGKNTGELFF